Following are 10 T cell receptor beta chains from one sample sequenced in a study of beta chain features in type 1 diabetes. Study-wide points: A moderate, significant TCRB CDR3 shortening appeared in type 1 diabetes across four CD4+ subsets.

For these receptors, no antigen is known. As every portion of the isolated RNA was reverse transcribed, the sequencing read expressed TCRB transcripts. Assay used: immunoSEQ multiplex PCR; TCRdb lists only in-frame clones, some missing. The sample contains around 120,000 clones, around a sixth of which appear only once. The sequenced material came from central memory CD4+ T cells from blood. The receptors were sampled from a man aged 18 to 30 with type 1 diabetes.

This clone was found a few times. The V call is TRBV4-2, the J call TRBJ2-3, with TRBD2 matching 9 bases. J was trimmed by 2 bases and V by 2 bases; bases with no gene match: 8. The CDR3 runs 17 residues. Germline CDR1 and CDR2: LGHNA and YNFKEQ. CDR3 in amino acids: CASSQIQLAGTTDTQYF. DNA of the CDR3: TGTGCCAGCAGCCAAATTCAACTAGCGGGTACCACAGATACGCAGTATTTT.

The chain recombines TRBV27 with TRBJ1-1; D remains ambiguous. V lost 9 bases and J lost 1, with 15 bases in between. The germline CDR1 and CDR2 sequences are MNHEY and SMNVEV (reference sequence). The CDR3 consists of 14 residues. CDR3 in amino acids: CASGRVLGNTEAFF. The CDR3 bases are TGTGCCAGTGGGCGGGTGTTAGGGAACACTGAAGCTTTCTTT.

This chain uses TRBV5-1 with TRBJ2-1, with 14 positions matching TRBD2. The length of the CDR3 is 20 residues. CDR1 and CDR2 from the germline V gene are SGHRS and YFSETQ. V shed 0 bases, J shed 5 bases, and the junction held 13 bases outside the gene matches. The CDR3 loop is CASSLGALGTSGRQNNEQFF. CDR3 DNA sequence: TGCGCCAGCAGCTTGGGGGCCCTAGGGACTAGCGGGAGACAGAACAATGAGCAGTTCTTC.

This clone has only a few counts. V gene TRBV4-2 combines with J gene TRBJ2-3; 8 bases fit TRBD1. Trimming took 5 bases from V and 3 from J; bases not matched to a gene: 7. The CDR3 runs to 15 residues. Per the germline V gene, CDR1 is LGHNA and CDR2 is YNFKEQ. CDR3 amino acids: CASSSRTGLTDTQYF. Written as DNA, the CDR3 is TGTGCCAGCAGCTCGCGGACAGGGTTGACAGATACGCAGTATTTT.

This clone was picked up a small number of times. This rearrangement joins TRBV7-2 to TRBJ2-1; 8 positions agree with TRBD1. Per the germline V gene, CDR1 is SGHTA and CDR2 is FQGNSA. This CDR3 spans 15 amino acids. The junction had 3 bases not matched to a gene; V was cut back by 5 bases and J by 0 bases. The CDR3 reads CASSQTGGSYNEQFF. The CDR3 coding sequence is TGTGCCAGCAGCCAAACAGGGGGCTCCTACAATGAGCAGTTCTTC.

The V and J genes are TRBV28 and TRBJ1-3, with 7 positions matching TRBD1. The CDR3 is 15 residues long. The ends lost 3 bases at V and 4 bases at J; junction bases unmatched: 6. Germline CDR1 and CDR2: MDHEN and SYDVKM. CDR3: CASSFVGGAGNTIYF. In nucleotides, the CDR3 is TGTGCCAGCAGTTTCGTAGGGGGCGCCGGAAACACCATATATTTT.

V is TRBV7-2 and J is TRBJ2-1; TRBD2 agrees at 8 bases. This CDR3 region has 16 residues. Losses at the gene ends were 2 bases for V and 7 bases for J; bases not matched to a gene: 10. In germline, CDR1 is SGHTA, CDR2 FQGNSA. The CDR3 DNA sequence: TGTGCCAGCAGCTTACGGCGGCGGGAGGTGTATAATGAGCAGTTCTTC. The encoded protein is CASSLRRREVYNEQFF.

This clone occurred a few times. This rearrangement joins TRBV30 to TRBJ1-5, with D possibly being TRBD1 (5 bases). V was trimmed by 1 base and J by 5 bases, leaving 9 bases between them. Germline lookup yields CDR1 GTSNPN and CDR2 SVGIG (reference sequence). The CDR3 is 13 amino acids. CDR3 nucleotide sequence: TGTGCCTGGAGTGGACAGCCTCATCAGCCCCAGCATTTT. Translated, it gives CAWSGQPHQPQHF. The full variable domain, its missing parts supplied by reference TRBV30 and TRBJ1-5, is SQTIHQWPATLVQPVGSPLSLECTVEGTSNPNLYWYRQAAGRGLQLLFYSVGIGQISSEVPQNLSASRPQDRQFILSSKKLLLSDSGFYLCAWSGQPHQPQHFGDGTRLSIL.

In this sample, this clone turned up a few times. The chain recombines TRBV28 with TRBJ1-2; 9 bases match TRBD1. Germline V CDR1 and CDR2: MDHEN, SYDVKM. Trimming cost V 4 bases and J 7 bases; bases outside gene matches: 10. This CDR3 has 15 residues. DNA for the CDR3: TGTGCCAGCAGTTCCCCTGGACAGGGGACTGCTGGCTACACCTTC. Translation gives CASSSPGQGTAGYTF.

This clone was recorded a few times. The chain recombines TRBV18 with TRBJ2-1; TRBD2 might be the D (6 bases). V shed 0 bases and J shed 5 bases, with 8 bases lying between them. Per germline, CDR1 KGHSH and CDR2 LQKENI. The CDR3 loop spans 14 amino acids. CDR3 DNA sequence: TGTGCCAGCTCACCACCGGGCGGGAACAATGAGCAGTTCTTC. Its protein is CASSPPGGNNEQFF. Using reference TRBV18 and TRBJ2-1 for the parts outside the CDR3, the full variable domain is NAGVMQNPRHLVRRRGQEARLRCSPMKGHSHVYWYRQLPEEGLKFMVYLQKENIIDESGMPKERFSAEFPKEGPSILRIQQVVRGDSAAYFCASSPPGGNNEQFFGPGTRLTVL.